The rows below give T cell receptor beta chains drawn from one sample of a study of blood T cell repertoires in COVID-19. Sequencing used immunoSEQ multiplex PCR; TCRdb keeps in-frame clones, though not all of them. Of about 270,000 clones in the sample, 70% to 90% were seen once. Material for sequencing was PBMCs or T cells enriched from blood (not recorded which). The receptors derive from a woman aged 30 to 39 with acute COVID-19. The CDR3 runs from the conserved cysteine through the conserved F or W. Each record gives: J gene, D gene, V gene, clone size, CDR3 length, CDR3 protein, CDR3 DNA. The D gene is left open where the match is weak. Only part of the rows carry a size: once, few, many, or a class if the clone is expanded.

TRBJ2-3,NA,TRBV29-1,NA,14,CSSRPRGYTDTQYF,TGCAGCTCACGCCCTAGGGGCTACACAGATACGCAGTATTTT
TRBJ2-2,TRBD2,TRBV19,NA,14,CATHRDYNTGELFF,TGTGCCACCCACCGGGACTACAACACCGGGGAGCTGTTTTTT
TRBJ2-7,TRBD2,TRBV19,NA,14,CASSKGLARNEQYF,TGTGCCAGTAGTAAAGGACTAGCGAGGAACGAGCAGTACTTC
TRBJ2-3,TRBD1,TRBV27,NA,15,CASSLQGAKTDTQYF,TGTGCCAGCAGTTTGCAGGGGGCGAAGACAGATACGCAGTATTTT
TRBJ1-2,TRBD1,TRBV7-2,NA,14,CASSFPGQNYGYTF,TGTGCCAGCAGCTTCCCGGGACAGAACTATGGCTACACCTTC
TRBJ1-2,NA,TRBV29-1,NA,13,CSVRPGNQYGYTF,TGCAGCGTTCGACCAGGGAATCAGTATGGCTACACCTTC
TRBJ1-1,NA,TRBV9,NA,15,CASSVAPGGNTEAFF,TGTGCCAGCAGCGTAGCTCCGGGTGGAAACACTGAAGCTTTCTTT
TRBJ2-2,NA,TRBV7-6,NA,12,CASRESSGELFF,TGTGCCAGCAGAGAGTCCTCCGGGGAGCTGTTTTTT
TRBJ2-3,TRBD1,TRBV5-1,NA,16,CASSFGTGDKTDTQYF,TGCGCCAGCAGCTTCGGAACAGGGGACAAGACAGATACGCAGTATTTT
TRBJ2-1,NA,TRBV27,NA,14,CASSLPDNNNEQFF,TGTGCCAGCAGTCTCCCGGACAATAACAATGAGCAGTTCTTC
TRBJ2-7,NA,TRBV24-1,few,12,CATSVGGGEQYF,TGTGCCACCAGTGTCGGGGGTGGCGAGCAGTACTTC
TRBJ2-1,TRBD1,TRBV28,NA,15,CASSTPGQVWYEQFF,TGTGCCAGCAGTACACCGGGACAGGTTTGGTATGAGCAGTTCTTC
TRBJ2-2,NA,TRBV9,NA,15,CASSPWETNTGELFF,TGTGCCAGCTCTCCGTGGGAGACGAACACCGGGGAGCTGTTTTTT
TRBJ2-7,TRBD1,TRBV29-1,NA,15,CSVEEGTGAAYEQYF,TGCAGCGTTGAAGAGGGGACAGGGGCAGCCTACGAGCAGTACTTC
TRBJ1-4,NA,TRBV28,NA,16,CASSLWPGATNEKLFF,TGTGCCAGCAGTTTATGGCCAGGGGCAACTAATGAAAAACTGTTTTTT
TRBJ2-7,TRBD2,TRBV4-1,NA,15,CASSQGLAGIYEQYF,TGCGCCAGCAGCCAAGGACTAGCGGGGATCTACGAGCAGTACTTC
TRBJ2-1,TRBD1,TRBV5-1,NA,14,CASSSGQGFNEQFF,TGCGCCAGCAGCTCGGGACAGGGGTTCAATGAGCAGTTCTTC
TRBJ2-1,NA,TRBV18,NA,17,CASSTAGLQGWYNEQFF,TGTGCCAGCTCAACGGCAGGCTTACAGGGTTGGTACAATGAGCAGTTCTTC
TRBJ2-1,TRBD2,TRBV10-3,NA,17,CAISGDLTSGSLNEQFF,TGTGCCATCAGTGGGGACTTGACTAGCGGGAGTCTAAATGAGCAGTTCTTC
TRBJ1-5,TRBD1,TRBV23-1,NA,14,CASSKRTGSQPQHF,TGCGCCAGCAGTAAACGGACAGGGTCTCAGCCCCAGCATTTT
TRBJ1-2,NA,TRBV4-1,NA,14,CASSPEGGARGYTF,TGCGCCAGCAGCCCTGAGGGGGGGGCTCGGGGCTACACCTTC
TRBJ2-3,NA,TRBV30,NA,13,CAWRGRTTDTQYF,TGTGCCTGGAGGGGGCGTACCACAGATACGCAGTATTTT
TRBJ2-1,TRBD2,TRBV2,NA,13,CAVGTSPSLEQFF,TGTGCCGTCGGGACTAGTCCGTCCCTTGAGCAGTTCTTC
TRBJ2-6,NA,TRBV21-1,NA,17,CASSKEQPGDGANVLTF,TGTGCCAGCAGCAAAGAACAGCCGGGAGATGGGGCCAACGTCCTGACTTTC
TRBJ2-7,TRBD1,TRBV13,NA,15,CASSSQSPRGYEQYF,TGTGCCAGCAGCTCACAGAGTCCCAGGGGGTACGAGCAGTACTTC
TRBJ2-5,NA,TRBV6-5,NA,15,CASTHSPGEQETQYF,TGTGCCAGCACTCACTCCCCAGGGGAGCAAGAGACCCAGTACTTC
TRBJ2-5,TRBD2,TRBV24-1,NA,18,CATSEPGLAGGDGGAQYF,TGTGCCACCAGTGAGCCGGGACTAGCGGGAGGGGACGGGGGGGCCCAGTACTTC
TRBJ2-7,NA,TRBV9,few,13,CASSLLEGYEQYF,TGTGCCAGCAGCCTCCTCGAGGGTTACGAGCAGTACTTC
TRBJ2-3,TRBD2,TRBV7-9,NA,15,CASSVIAGATDTQYF,TGTGCCAGCAGCGTAATAGCGGGAGCAACAGATACGCAGTATTTT
TRBJ2-1,NA,TRBV28,NA,15,CASRPPGSGLGEQFF,TGTGCCAGCAGGCCCCCCGGTTCAGGGCTAGGTGAGCAGTTCTTC
TRBJ1-2,NA,TRBV24-1,NA,12,CATSDVAGGYTF,TGTGCCACCAGTGACGTTGCGGGGGGCTACACCTTC